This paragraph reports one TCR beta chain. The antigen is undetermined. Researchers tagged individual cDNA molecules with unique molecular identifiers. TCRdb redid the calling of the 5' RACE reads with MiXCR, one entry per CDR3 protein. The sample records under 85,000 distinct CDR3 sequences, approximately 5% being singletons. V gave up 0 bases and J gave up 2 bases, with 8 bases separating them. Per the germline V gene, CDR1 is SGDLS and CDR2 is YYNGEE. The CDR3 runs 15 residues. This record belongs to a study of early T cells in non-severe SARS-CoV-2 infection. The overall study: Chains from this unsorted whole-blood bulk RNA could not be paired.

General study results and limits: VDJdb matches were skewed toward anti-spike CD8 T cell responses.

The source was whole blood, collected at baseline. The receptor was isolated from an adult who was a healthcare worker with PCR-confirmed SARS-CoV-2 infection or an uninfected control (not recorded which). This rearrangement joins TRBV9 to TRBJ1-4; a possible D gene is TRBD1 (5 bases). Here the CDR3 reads CASSVAGGTNEKLFF. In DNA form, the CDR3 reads TGTGCCAGCAGCGTAGCGGGGGGGACTAATGAAAAACTGTTTTTT. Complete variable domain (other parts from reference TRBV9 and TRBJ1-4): DSGVTQTPKHLITATGQRVTLRCSPRSGDLSVYWYQQSLDQGLQFLIQYYNGEERAKGNILERFSAQQFPDLHSELNLSSLELGDSALYFCASSVAGGTNEKLFFGSGTQLSVL.